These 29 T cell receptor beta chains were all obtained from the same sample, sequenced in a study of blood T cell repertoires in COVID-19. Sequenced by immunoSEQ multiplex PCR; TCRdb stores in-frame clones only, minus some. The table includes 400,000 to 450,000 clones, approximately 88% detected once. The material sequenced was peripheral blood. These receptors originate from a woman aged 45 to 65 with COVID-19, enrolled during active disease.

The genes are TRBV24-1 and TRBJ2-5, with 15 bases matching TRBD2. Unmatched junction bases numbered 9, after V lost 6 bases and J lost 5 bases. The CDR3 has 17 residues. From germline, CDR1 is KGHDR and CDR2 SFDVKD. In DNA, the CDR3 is TGTGCCACCAGTAGGGGACTAGCGGGGGGCCAGGGGGAGACCCAGTACTTC. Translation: CATSRGLAGGQGETQYF.

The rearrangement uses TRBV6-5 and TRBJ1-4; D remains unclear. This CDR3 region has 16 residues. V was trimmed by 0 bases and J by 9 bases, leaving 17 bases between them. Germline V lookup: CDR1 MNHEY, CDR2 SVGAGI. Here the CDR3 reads CASSYSTLSPRQKLFF. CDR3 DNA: TGTGCCAGCAGTTACTCGACTCTGTCCCCTCGCCAAAAACTGTTTTTT.

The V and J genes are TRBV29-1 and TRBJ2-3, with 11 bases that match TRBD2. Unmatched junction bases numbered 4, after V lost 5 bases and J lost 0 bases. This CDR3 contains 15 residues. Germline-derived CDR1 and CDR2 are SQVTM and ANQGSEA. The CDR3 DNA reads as TGCAGCGTTAATTTAGCGGGGGGGAGCACAGATACGCAGTATTTT. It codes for CSVNLAGGSTDTQYF.

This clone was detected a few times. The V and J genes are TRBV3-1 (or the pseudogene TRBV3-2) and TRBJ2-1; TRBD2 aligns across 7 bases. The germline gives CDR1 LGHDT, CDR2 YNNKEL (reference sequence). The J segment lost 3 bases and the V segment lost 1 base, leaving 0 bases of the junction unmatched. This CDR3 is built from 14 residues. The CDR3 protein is CASSQAGGYNEQFF. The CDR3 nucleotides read TGTGCCAGCAGCCAAGCGGGGGGCTACAATGAGCAGTTCTTC.

DNA of the CDR3: TGTGCCAGCAGCTTGGGATGGAGGGCCGCCTATGGCTACACCTTC. Translated, it gives CASSLGWRAAYGYTF. The chain links TRBV5-5 to TRBJ1-2; the D is unclear. The CDR3 contains 15 residues. Germline lookup yields CDR1 SGHKS and CDR2 YYEKEE (reference sequence). V lost 0 bases to trimming and J lost 4 bases, with 13 bases between them.

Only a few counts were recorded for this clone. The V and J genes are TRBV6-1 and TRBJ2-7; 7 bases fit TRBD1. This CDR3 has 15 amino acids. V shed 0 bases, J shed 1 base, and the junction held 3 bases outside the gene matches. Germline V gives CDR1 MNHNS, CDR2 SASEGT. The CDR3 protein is CASSEAEGQSYEQYF. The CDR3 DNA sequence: TGTGCCAGCAGTGAAGCAGAGGGACAGTCCTACGAGCAGTACTTC.

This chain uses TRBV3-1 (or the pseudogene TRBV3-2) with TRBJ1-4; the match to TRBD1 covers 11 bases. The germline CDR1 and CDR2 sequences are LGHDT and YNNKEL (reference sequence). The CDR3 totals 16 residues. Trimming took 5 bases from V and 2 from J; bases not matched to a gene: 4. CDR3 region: CASSTDRGPTNEKLFF. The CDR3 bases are TGTGCCAGCAGCACGGACAGGGGGCCTACTAATGAAAAACTGTTTTTT.

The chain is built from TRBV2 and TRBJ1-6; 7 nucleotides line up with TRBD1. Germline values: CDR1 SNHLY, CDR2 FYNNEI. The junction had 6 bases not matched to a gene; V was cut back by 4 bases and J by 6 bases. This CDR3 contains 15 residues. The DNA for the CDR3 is TGTGCCAGCAGTGTACGGACAGGTTCTAATTCACCCCTCCACTTT. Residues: CASSVRTGSNSPLHF.

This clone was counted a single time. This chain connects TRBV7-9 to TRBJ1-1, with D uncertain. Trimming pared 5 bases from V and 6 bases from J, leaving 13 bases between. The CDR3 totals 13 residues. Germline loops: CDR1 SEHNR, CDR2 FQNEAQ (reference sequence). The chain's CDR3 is CASSVDREAEAFF. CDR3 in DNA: TGTGCCAGCAGCGTGGACCGGGAGGCTGAAGCTTTCTTT.

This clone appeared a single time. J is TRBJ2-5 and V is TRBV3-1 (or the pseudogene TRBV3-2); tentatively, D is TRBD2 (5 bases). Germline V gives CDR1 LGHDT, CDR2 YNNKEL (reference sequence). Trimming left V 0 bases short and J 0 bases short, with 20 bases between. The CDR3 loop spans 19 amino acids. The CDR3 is CASSQDITDLAGHQETQYF. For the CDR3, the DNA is TGTGCCAGCAGCCAAGATATTACCGACTTGGCGGGCCACCAAGAGACCCAGTACTTC.

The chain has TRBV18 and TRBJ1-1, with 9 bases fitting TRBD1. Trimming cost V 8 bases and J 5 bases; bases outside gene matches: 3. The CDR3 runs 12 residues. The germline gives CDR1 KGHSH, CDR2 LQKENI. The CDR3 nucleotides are TGTGCCAGCCAACAGGGGGCAACTGAAGCTTTCTTT. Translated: CASQQGATEAFF.

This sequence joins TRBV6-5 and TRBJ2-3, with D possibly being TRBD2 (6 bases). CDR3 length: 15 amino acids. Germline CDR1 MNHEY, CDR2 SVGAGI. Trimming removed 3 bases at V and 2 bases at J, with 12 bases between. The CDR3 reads CASSYGAGPTDTQYF. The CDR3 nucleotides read TGTGCCAGCAGTTATGGTGCGGGACCCACAGATACGCAGTATTTT.

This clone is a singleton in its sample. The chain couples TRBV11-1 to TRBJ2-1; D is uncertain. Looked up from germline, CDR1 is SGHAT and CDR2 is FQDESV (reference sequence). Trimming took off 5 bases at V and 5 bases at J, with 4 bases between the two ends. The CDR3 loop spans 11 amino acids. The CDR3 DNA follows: TGTGCCAGCAGCCCTAACAATGAGCAGTTCTTC. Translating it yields CASSPNNEQFF. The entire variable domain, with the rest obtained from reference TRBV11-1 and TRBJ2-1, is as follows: EAEVAQSPRYKITEKSQAVAFWCDPISGHATLYWYRQILGQGPELLVQFQDESVVDDSQLPKDRFSAERLKGVDSTLKIQPAELGDSAMYLCASSPNNEQFFGPGTRLTVL.

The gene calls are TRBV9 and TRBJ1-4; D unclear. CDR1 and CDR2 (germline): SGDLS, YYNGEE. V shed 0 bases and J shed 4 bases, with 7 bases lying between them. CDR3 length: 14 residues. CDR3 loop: CASSVAGGNEKLFF. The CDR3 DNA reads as TGTGCCAGCAGCGTAGCCGGCGGTAATGAAAAACTGTTTTTT.

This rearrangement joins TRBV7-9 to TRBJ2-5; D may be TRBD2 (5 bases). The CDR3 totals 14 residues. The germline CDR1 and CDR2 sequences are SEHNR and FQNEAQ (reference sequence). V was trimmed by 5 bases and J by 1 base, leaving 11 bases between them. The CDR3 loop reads CASSPGRAQETQYF. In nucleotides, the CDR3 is TGTGCCAGCAGCCCTGGGCGGGCCCAAGAGACCCAGTACTTC.

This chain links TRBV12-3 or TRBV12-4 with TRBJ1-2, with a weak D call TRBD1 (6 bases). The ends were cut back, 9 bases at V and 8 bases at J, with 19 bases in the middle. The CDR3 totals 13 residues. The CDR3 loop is CASCTPGVVGYTF. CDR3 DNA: TGTGCCAGTTGCACTCCAGGGGTAGTAGGCTACACCTTC.

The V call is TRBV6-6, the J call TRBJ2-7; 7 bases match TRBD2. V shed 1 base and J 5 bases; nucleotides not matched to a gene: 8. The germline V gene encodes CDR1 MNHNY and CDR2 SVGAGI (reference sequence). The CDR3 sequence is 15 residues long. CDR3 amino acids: CASSYFGGGDHEQYF. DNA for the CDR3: TGTGCCAGCAGTTACTTTGGGGGAGGGGACCACGAGCAGTACTTC.

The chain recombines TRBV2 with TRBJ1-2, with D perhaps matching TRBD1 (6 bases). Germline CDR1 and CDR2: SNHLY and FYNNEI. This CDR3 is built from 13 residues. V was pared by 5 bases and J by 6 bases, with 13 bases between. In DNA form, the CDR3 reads TGTGCCAGCAGTACCACAGGGAACCATGGCTACACCTTC. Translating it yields CASSTTGNHGYTF.

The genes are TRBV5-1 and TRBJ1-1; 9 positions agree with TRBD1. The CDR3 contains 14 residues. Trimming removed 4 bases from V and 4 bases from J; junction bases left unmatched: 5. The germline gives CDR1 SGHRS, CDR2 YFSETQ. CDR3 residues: CASSRGTGTTEAFF. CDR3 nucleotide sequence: TGCGCCAGCAGCCGAGGGACAGGGACCACTGAAGCTTTCTTT.

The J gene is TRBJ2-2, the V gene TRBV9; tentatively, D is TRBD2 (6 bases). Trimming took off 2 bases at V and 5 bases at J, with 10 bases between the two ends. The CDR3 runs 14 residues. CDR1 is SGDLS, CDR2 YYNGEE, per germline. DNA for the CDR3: TGTGCCAGCAGCGTCTTTGGAGGGACCGGGGAGCTGTTTTTT. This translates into CASSVFGGTGELFF.

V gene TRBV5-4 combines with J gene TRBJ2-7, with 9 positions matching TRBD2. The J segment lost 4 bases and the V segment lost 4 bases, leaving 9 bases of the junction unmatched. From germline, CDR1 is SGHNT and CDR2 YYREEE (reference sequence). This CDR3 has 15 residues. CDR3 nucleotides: TGTGCCAGCAGCCGGGAGGGTAGCGGGGGATACGAGCAGTACTTC. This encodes CASSREGSGGYEQYF.

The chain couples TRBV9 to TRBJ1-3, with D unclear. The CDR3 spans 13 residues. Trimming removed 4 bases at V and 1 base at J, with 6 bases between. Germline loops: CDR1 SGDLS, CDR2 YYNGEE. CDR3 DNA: TGTGCCAGCAGCCTACTTTCTGGAAACACCATATATTTT. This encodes CASSLLSGNTIYF. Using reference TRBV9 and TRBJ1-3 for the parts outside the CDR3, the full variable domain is DSGVTQTPKHLITATGQRVTLRCSPRSGDLSVYWYQQSLDQGLQFLIQYYNGEERAKGNILERFSAQQFPDLHSELNLSSLELGDSALYFCASSLLSGNTIYFGEGSWLTVV.

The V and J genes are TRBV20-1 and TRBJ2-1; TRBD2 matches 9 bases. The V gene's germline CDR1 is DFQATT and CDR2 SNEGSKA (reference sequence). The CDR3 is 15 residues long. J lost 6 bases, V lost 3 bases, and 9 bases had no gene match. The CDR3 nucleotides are TGCAGTGCTAGTGTTCGGGCGGGGGGGCCCAATGAGCAGTTCTTC. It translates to CSASVRAGGPNEQFF.

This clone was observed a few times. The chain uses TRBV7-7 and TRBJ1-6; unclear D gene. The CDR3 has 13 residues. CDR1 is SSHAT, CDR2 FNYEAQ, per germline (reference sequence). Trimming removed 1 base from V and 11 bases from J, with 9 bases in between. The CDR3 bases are TGTGCCAGCAGCTTAGATGAGAGAGCACCCCTCCACTTT. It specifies CASSLDERAPLHF.

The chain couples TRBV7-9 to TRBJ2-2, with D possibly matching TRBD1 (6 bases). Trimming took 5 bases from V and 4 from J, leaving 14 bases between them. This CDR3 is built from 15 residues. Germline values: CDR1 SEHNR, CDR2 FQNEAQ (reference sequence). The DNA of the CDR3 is TGTGCCAGCAGCCCCTCCCAGGGGCTCACCGGGGAGCTGTTTTTT. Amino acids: CASSPSQGLTGELFF.

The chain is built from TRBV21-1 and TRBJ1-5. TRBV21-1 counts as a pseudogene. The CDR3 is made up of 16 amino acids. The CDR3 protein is CASSKVLGLSNQPQHF. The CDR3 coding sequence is TGTGCCAGCAGCAAAGTACTCGGTCTTAGCAATCAGCCCCAGCATTTT.

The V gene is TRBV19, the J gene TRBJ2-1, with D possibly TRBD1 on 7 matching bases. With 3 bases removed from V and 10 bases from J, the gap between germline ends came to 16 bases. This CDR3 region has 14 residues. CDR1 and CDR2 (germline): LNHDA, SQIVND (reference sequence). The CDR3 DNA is TGTGCCAGTAGTATGGTCAACAGGGGAGGAGAGCAGTTCTTC. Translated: CASSMVNRGGEQFF. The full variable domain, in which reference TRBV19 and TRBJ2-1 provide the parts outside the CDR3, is DGGITQSPKYLFRKEGQNVTLSCEQNLNHDAMYWYRQDPGQGLRLIYYSQIVNDFQKGDIAEGYSVSREKKESFPLTVTSAQKNPTAFYLCASSMVNRGGEQFFGPGTRLTVL.

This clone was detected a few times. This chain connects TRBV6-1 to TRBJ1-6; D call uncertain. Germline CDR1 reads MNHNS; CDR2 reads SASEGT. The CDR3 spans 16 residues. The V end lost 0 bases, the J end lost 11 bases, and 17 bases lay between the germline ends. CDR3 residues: CASSEAVSDKDPPLHF. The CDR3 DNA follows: TGTGCCAGCAGTGAAGCCGTCTCAGACAAGGATCCACCCCTCCACTTT.

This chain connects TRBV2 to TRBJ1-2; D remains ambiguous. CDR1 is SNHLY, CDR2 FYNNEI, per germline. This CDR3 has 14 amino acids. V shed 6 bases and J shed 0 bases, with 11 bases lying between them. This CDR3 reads CASRGSATNYGYTF. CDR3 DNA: TGTGCCAGCAGGGGCTCAGCTACTAACTATGGCTACACCTTC.